This T cell receptor (beta chain) was captured in a study of post-analysis software for immune sequencing data. TCR beta cDNA libraries had unique molecular identifiers. There were about 0.85 to 11 million T cells, and about 500,000 cDNA molecules came from them. In TCRdb, the PCR reads were re-called with MiXCR into one record per CDR3 protein. The table has roughly 700,000 distinct CDR3 sequences, 25% to 30% seen once. This clonotype was detected ten times or more. This receptor was identified in a girl aged 10 to 17 with multiple sclerosis. Sequencing was done on a sample of blood.

In DNA, the CDR3 is TGCAGCGTTGGATGGGGGACTAGCGGGAATGAGCAGTTCTTC. This sequence encodes CSVGWGTSGNEQFF. This chain links TRBV29-1 with TRBJ2-1, with 12 bases fitting TRBD2. With 4 bases clipped from V and 7 bases from J, the junction kept 5 bases outside the gene matches. The germline CDR1 and CDR2 sequences are SQVTM and ANQGSEA. This CDR3 spans 14 amino acids.